The clone carrying this T cell receptor (beta chain) was observed many times. Its antigen remains unknown. The sample belongs to a study of human T cells and chemical hapten exposure. Study-wide context: Mainly, slight library volume differences in the pool made TCR yields vary. Regarding the study as a whole: The number of TCRs over 1 in 1000 frequency stayed unchanged after DPC.

The CDR3 length is 15 residues. V was trimmed by 3 bases and J by 0 bases, leaving 8 bases between them. The library tagged each cDNA molecule with unique molecular identifiers. Source study methods: The number of TCRs in each sample had a median of approximately 96,000 and spanned about 20,000 to 700,000. From the RACE reads, TCRdb called clonotypes with MiXCR, one entry per CDR3 protein. These V and J calls originate from TCRdb's pipeline instead of the authors' own analysis. The table records about 30,000 distinct CDR3 sequences, about 5.5% of them present only once. Time point meaning: healthy volunteer bleed at 6 weeks. Unfractionated whole blood yielded total RNA.

This receptor was obtained from a human donor in good health. Some clones in this sample may be carry-over from other donors' samples. Sample: whole blood. The chain is built from TRBV12-3 or TRBV12-4 and TRBJ2-2, with D hard to call. Here the CDR3 reads CASSLFTTNTGELFF. The CDR3 DNA reads as TGTGCCAGCAGTTTGTTCACTACGAACACCGGGGAGCTGTTTTTT.